The source of this T cell receptor (beta chain) is a study of blood T cell repertoires in COVID-19. Study-level background: Collection of acute and convalescent COVID-19 samples took place in the United States, Italy and Spain.

Authors' data handling: For nucleated cells, counts were estimated from reference gene primer amplification. Repertoires were generated with immunoSEQ multiplex PCR, while TCRdb's copy carries only in-frame clones and drops some. That table furnishes V, J and clone size, whereas the DNA furnished D and trimming. The sample has 90,000 to 150,000 clones; roughly 80% are singletons. The CDR3 totals 16 residues. The V and J ends lost 5 bases and 8 bases, in that order; junction bases with no gene match: 13. Germline CDR1 reads MNHEY; CDR2 reads SMNVEV (reference sequence). The sequence derives from a human donor in a cohort sampled during active COVID-19. The source material was peripheral blood. The genes are TRBV27 and TRBJ1-4, with 8 bases matching TRBD1. For the CDR3, the DNA is TGTGCCAGCAGTCAAGGACAGGGCCTCGGGGTGGAAAAACTGTTTTTT. It translates to CASSQGQGLGVEKLFF.